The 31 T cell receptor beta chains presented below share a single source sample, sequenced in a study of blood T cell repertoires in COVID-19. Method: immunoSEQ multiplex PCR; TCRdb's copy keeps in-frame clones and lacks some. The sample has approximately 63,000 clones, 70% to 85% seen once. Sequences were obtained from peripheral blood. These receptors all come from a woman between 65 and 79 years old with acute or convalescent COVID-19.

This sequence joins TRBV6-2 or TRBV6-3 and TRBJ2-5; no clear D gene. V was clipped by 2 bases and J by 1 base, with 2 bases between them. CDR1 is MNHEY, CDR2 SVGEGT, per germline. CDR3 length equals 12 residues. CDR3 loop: CASSYLQETQYF. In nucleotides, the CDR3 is TGTGCCAGCAGTTACCTCCAAGAGACCCAGTACTTC.

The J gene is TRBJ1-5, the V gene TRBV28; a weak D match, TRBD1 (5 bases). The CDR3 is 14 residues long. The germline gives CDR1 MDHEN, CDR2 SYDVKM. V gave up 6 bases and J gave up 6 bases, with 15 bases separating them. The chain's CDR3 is CASRPGGGSQPQHF. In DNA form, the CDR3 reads TGTGCCAGCAGGCCCGGGGGTGGGAGTCAGCCCCAGCATTTT.

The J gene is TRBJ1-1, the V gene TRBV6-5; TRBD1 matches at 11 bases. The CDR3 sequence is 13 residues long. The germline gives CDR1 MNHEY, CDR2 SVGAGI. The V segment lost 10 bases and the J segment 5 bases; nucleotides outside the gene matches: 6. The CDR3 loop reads CAMRGTGGTEAFF. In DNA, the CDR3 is TGTGCCATGCGCGGGACAGGGGGAACTGAAGCTTTCTTT.

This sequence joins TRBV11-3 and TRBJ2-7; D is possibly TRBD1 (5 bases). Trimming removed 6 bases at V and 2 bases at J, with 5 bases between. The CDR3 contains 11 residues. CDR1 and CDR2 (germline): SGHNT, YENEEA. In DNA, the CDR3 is TGTGCCAGCAGGGGGCCCTACGAGCAGTACTTC. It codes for CASRGPYEQYF.

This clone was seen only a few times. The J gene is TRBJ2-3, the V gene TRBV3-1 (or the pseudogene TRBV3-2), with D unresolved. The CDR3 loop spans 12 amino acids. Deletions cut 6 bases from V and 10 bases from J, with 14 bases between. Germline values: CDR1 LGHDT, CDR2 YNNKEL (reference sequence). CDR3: CASSRGWSSQYF. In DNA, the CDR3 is TGTGCCAGCAGTCGCGGTTGGTCTTCGCAGTATTTT.

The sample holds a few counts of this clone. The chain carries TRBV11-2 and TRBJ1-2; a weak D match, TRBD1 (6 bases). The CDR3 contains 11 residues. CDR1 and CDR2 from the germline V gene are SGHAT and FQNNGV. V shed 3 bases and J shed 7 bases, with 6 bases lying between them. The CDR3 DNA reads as TGTGCCAGCAGCTTCAGGGGTGGCTACACCTTC. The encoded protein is CASSFRGGYTF.

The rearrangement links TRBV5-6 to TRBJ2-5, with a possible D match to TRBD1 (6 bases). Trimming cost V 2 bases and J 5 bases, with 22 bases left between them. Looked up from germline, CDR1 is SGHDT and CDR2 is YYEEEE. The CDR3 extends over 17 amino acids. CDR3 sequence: CASSLSGTPITGETQYF. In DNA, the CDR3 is TGTGCCAGCAGCTTATCCGGGACACCAATCACGGGGGAGACCCAGTACTTC.

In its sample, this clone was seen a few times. CDR3 bases: TGTGCCAGCAGCTCCGCACAGGTTAATGAAAAACTGTTTTTT. Its protein product is CASSSAQVNEKLFF. The gene calls are TRBV5-4 and TRBJ1-4, with D perhaps TRBD1 (5 bases). The CDR3 is 14 residues long. Germline lookup yields CDR1 SGHNT and CDR2 YYREEE (reference sequence). V was pared by 3 bases and J by 4 bases, with 10 bases between.

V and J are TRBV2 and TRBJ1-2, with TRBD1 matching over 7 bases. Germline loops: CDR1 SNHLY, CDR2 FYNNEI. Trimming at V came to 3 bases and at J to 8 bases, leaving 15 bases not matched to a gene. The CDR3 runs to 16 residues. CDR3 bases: TGTGCCAGCAGTGACACGAGGGGGCCCTGGATGGGGGGCTACACCTTC. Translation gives CASSDTRGPWMGGYTF.

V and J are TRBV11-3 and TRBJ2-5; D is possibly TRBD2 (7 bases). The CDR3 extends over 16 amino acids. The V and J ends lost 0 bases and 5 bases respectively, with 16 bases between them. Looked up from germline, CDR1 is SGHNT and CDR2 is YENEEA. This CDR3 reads CASSLELGGGGETQYF. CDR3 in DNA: TGTGCCAGCAGCTTAGAACTCGGCGGGGGCGGGGAGACCCAGTACTTC. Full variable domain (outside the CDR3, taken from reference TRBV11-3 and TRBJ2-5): EAGVVQSPRYKIIEKKQPVAFWCNPISGHNTLYWYLQNLGQGPELLIRYENEEAVDDSQLPKDRFSAERLKGVDSTLKIQPAELGDSAVYLCASSLELGGGGETQYFGPGTRLLVL.

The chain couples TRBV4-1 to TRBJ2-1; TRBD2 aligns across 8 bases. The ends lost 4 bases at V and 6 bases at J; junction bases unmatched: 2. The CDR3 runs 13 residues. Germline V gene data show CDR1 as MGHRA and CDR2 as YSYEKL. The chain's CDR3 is CASSPGTSNEQFF. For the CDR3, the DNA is TGCGCCAGCAGCCCCGGGACTAGCAATGAGCAGTTCTTC.

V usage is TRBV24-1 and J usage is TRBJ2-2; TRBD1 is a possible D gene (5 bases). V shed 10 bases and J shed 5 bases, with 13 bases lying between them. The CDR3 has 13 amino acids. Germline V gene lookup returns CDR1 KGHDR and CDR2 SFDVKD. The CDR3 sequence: CATQSRVTGELFF. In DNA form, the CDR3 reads TGTGCCACGCAATCCAGGGTAACCGGGGAGCTGTTTTTT.

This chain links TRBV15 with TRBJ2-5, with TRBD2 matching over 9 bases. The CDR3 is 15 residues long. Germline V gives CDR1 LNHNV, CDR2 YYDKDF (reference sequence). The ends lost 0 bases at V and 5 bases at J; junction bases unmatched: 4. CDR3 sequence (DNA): TGTGCCACCAGCAGAGAATGGCTAGCGGGGGAGACCCAGTACTTC. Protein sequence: CATSREWLAGETQYF.

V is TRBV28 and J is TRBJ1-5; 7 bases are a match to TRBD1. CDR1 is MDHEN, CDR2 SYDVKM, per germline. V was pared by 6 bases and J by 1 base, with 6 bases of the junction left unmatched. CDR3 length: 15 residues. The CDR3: CASSDRVMSNQPQHF. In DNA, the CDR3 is TGTGCCAGCAGCGACAGGGTAATGAGCAATCAGCCCCAGCATTTT.

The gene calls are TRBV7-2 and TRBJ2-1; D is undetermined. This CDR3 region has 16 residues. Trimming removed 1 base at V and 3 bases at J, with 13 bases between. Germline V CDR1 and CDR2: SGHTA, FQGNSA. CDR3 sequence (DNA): TGTGCCAGCAGCTTAGAGATTCAACTCTTCTACAATGAGCAGTTCTTC. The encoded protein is CASSLEIQLFYNEQFF.

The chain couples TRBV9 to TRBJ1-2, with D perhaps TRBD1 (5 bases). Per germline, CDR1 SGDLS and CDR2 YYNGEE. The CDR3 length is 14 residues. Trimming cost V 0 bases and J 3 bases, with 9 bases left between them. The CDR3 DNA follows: TGTGCCAGCAGCGTAGCGGAGGGACACTATGGCTACACCTTC. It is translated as CASSVAEGHYGYTF.

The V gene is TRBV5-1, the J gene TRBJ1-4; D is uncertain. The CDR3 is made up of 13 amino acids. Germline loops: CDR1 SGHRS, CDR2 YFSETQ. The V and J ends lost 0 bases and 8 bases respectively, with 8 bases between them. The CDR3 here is CASSLALSEKLFF. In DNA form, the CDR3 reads TGCGCCAGCAGCTTGGCCCTGTCCGAAAAACTGTTTTTT.

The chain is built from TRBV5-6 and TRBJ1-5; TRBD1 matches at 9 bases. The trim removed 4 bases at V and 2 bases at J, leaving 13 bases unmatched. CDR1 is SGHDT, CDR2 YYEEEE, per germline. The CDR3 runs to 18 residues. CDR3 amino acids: CASSPLGGDRVGNQPQHF. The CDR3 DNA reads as TGTGCCAGCAGCCCGCTCGGGGGGGACAGGGTCGGCAATCAGCCCCAGCATTTT.

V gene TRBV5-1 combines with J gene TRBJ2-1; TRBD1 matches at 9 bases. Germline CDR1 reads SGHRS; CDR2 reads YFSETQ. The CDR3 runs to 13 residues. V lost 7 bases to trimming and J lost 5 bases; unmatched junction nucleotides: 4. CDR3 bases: TGCGCCAGCGGGACAGGGAATAACAATGAGCAGTTCTTC. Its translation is CASGTGNNNEQFF.

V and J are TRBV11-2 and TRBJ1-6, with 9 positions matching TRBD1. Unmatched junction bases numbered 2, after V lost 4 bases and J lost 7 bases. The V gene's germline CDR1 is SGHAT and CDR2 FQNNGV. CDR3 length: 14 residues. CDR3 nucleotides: TGTGCCAGCAGCTCCGGGACAGGGAATTCACCCCTCCACTTT. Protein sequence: CASSSGTGNSPLHF.

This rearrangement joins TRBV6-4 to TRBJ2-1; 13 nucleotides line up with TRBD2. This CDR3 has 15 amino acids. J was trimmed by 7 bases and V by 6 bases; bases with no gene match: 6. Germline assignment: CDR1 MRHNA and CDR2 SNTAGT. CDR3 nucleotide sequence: TGTGCCAGCAGCCAGGGACTAGCGGGGAGAAATGAGCAGTTCTTC. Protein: CASSQGLAGRNEQFF.

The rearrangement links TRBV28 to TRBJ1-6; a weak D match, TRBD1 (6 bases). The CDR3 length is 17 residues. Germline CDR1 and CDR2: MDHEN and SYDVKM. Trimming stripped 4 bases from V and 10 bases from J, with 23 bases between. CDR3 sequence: CASSSFLGGGPWSPLHF. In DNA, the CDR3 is TGTGCCAGCAGTTCCTTCCTAGGGGGGGGTCCATGGTCACCCCTCCACTTT.

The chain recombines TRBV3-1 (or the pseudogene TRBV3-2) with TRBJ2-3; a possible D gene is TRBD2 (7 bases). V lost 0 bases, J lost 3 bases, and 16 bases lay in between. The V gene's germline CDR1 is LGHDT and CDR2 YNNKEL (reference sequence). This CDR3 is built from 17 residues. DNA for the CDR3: TGTGCCAGCAGCCAAGAGGGATGGGGGGGGCCAACAGATACGCAGTATTTT. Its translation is CASSQEGWGGPTDTQYF.

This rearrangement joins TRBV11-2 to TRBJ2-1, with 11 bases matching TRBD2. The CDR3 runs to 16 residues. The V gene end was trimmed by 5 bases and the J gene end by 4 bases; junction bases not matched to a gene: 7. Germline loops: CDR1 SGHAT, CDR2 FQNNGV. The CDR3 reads CASSPTSGGFYNEQFF. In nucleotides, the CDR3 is TGTGCCAGCAGCCCCACTAGCGGGGGATTTTACAATGAGCAGTTCTTC.

Written as DNA, the CDR3 is TGTGCCAGCAGCCCGGACAGGGGGCTTCGTGGCTACACCTTC. Its protein is CASSPDRGLRGYTF. V is TRBV7-2 and J is TRBJ1-2; TRBD1 matches at 11 bases. From germline, CDR1 is SGHTA and CDR2 FQGNSA. This CDR3 is 14 amino acids long. V gave up 5 bases and J gave up 7 bases; unmatched junction bases: 6.

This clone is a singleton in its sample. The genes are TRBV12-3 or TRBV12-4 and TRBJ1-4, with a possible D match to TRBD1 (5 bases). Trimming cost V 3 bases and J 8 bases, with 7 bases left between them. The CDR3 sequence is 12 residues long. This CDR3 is CASSFTGEKLFF. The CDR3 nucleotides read TGTGCCAGCAGTTTCACAGGCGAAAAACTGTTTTTT.

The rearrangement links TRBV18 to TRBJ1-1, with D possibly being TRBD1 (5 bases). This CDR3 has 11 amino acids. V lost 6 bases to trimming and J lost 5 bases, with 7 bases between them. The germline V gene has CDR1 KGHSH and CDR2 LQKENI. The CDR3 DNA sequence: TGTGCCAGCTCGGGGGGAACTGAAGCTTTCTTT. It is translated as CASSGGTEAFF.

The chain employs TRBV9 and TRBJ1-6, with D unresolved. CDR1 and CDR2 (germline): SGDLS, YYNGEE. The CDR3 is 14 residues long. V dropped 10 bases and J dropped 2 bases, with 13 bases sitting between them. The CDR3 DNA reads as TGTGCCGCAGCGGAGCCCCCCTATAATTCACCCCTCCACTTT. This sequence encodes CAAAEPPYNSPLHF.

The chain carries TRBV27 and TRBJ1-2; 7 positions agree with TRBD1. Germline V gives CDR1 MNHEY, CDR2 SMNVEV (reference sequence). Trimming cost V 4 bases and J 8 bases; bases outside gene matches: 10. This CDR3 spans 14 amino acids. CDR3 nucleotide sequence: TGTGCCAGCAGTTATACAGGGGTCGGTGGCGGCTACACCTTC. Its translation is CASSYTGVGGGYTF.

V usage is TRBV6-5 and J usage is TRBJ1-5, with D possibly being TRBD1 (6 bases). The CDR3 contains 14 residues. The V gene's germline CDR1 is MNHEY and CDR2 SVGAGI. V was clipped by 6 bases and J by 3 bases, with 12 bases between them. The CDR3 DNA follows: TGTGCCAGCAGGATCGGACAGTACAATCAGCCCCAGCATTTT. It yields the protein CASRIGQYNQPQHF.

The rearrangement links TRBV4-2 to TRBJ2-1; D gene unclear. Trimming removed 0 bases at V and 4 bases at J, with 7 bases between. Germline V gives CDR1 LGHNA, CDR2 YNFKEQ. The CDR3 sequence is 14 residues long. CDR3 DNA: TGTGCCAGCAGCCAAGAAAGGCGGTACAATGAGCAGTTCTTC. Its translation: CASSQERRYNEQFF.